This is a list of T cell receptor beta chains from one sample in a study of long-term antiretroviral therapy in people with HIV. The assay was immunoSEQ multiplex PCR, and TCRdb's table has in-frame clones only and misses some. The table lists around 28,000 clones, approximately 90% of them singletons, with approximately 4% in the top ten. The material was unsorted PBMCs, obtained 3.1 years after starting antiretroviral therapy. The source of these receptors is a man aged 18 to 30 with HIV. Each CDR3 is given with its conserved first and last residue. The D gene is left open where the match is weak. Clone sizes are given selectively: once, few, many, or a class where the clone is expanded.

cdr3_nt: TGTGCCAGCAGCTCACGGACAGGGGGGAAGTCTGAAGCTTTCTTT; cdr3_aa: CASSSRTGGKSEAFF; v_call: TRBV13; d_call: TRBD1; j_call: TRBJ1-1; clone_size: -
cdr3_nt: TGTGCCATCAGAGACGCTGGAGACGGCTACACCTTC; cdr3_aa: CAIRDAGDGYTF; v_call: TRBV10-3; d_call: -; j_call: TRBJ1-2; clone_size: -
cdr3_nt: TGTGCCATCTCAAAAGCGAGCAACAATGAGCAGTTCTTC; cdr3_aa: CAISKASNNEQFF; v_call: TRBV10-3; d_call: -; j_call: TRBJ2-1; clone_size: -
cdr3_nt: TGTGCCAGCTTAGAGGGTACTCTCTACACCTTC; cdr3_aa: CASLEGTLYTF; v_call: TRBV2; d_call: -; j_call: TRBJ1-2; clone_size: -
cdr3_nt: TGTGCCAGCAGTTTCAGGCGGGGGGCTAACACCGGGGAGCTGTTTTTT; cdr3_aa: CASSFRRGANTGELFF; v_call: TRBV7-9; d_call: TRBD2; j_call: TRBJ2-2; clone_size: -
cdr3_nt: TGTGCCAGTAGTATACTGACAGGGTTTGATGGCTACACCTTC; cdr3_aa: CASSILTGFDGYTF; v_call: TRBV19; d_call: TRBD1; j_call: TRBJ1-2; clone_size: -
cdr3_nt: TGCGCCAGCAGCCAAGCGAGTACGGGGGCGGGCGAGCAGTACTTC; cdr3_aa: CASSQASTGAGEQYF; v_call: TRBV4-3; d_call: -; j_call: TRBJ2-7; clone_size: -
cdr3_nt: TGCAGCGCCTCGACAAATTACTCTGGGGCCAACGTCCTGACTTTC; cdr3_aa: CSASTNYSGANVLTF; v_call: TRBV29-1; d_call: -; j_call: TRBJ2-6; clone_size: once
cdr3_nt: TGTGCCAGCTCACCCATGATACGTTCGACAGGCCGAGGGAGCACAGATACGCAGTATTTT; cdr3_aa: CASSPMIRSTGRGSTDTQYF; v_call: TRBV18; d_call: -; j_call: TRBJ2-3; clone_size: -
cdr3_nt: TGTGCCAGCAGGGGTAGTGGACTAGCGGGACGTACAGATACGCAGTATTTT; cdr3_aa: CASRGSGLAGRTDTQYF; v_call: TRBV7-9; d_call: TRBD2; j_call: TRBJ2-3; clone_size: -
cdr3_nt: TGTGCCAGCAGGCCCCCGGGACCCCCCAATGAGCAGTTCTTC; cdr3_aa: CASRPPGPPNEQFF; v_call: TRBV11-2; d_call: -; j_call: TRBJ2-1; clone_size: -
cdr3_nt: TGCGCCAGCAGCCAAGTCCGAGGGACTAGCGAGTACAATGAGCAGTTCTTC; cdr3_aa: CASSQVRGTSEYNEQFF; v_call: TRBV4-1; d_call: TRBD2; j_call: TRBJ2-1; clone_size: -
cdr3_nt: TGTGCCAGTAGTGTGCGGAACTCCTACGAGCAGTACTTC; cdr3_aa: CASSVRNSYEQYF; v_call: TRBV19; d_call: -; j_call: TRBJ2-7; clone_size: -
cdr3_nt: TGCGCCAGCAGGGGCGACAGGGGTGGGTTTTCCTACGAGCAGTACTTC; cdr3_aa: CASRGDRGGFSYEQYF; v_call: TRBV5-1; d_call: TRBD1; j_call: TRBJ2-7; clone_size: -
cdr3_nt: TGCGCCAGCAGTCAATCGCGAAGGGGAAAAGTTCATGAAAAACTGTTTTTT; cdr3_aa: CASSQSRRGKVHEKLFF; v_call: TRBV23-1; d_call: -; j_call: TRBJ1-4; clone_size: -
cdr3_nt: TGTGCCAGCAGCTTAATCTGGGAAGGGGCCAACGTCCTGACTTTC; cdr3_aa: CASSLIWEGANVLTF; v_call: TRBV7-2; d_call: -; j_call: TRBJ2-6; clone_size: -
cdr3_nt: TGCGCCAGCAGCCAAGATCGGGAGGGCCGCTACGAGCAGTACTTC; cdr3_aa: CASSQDREGRYEQYF; v_call: TRBV4-3; d_call: TRBD2; j_call: TRBJ2-7; clone_size: -
cdr3_nt: TGTGCCAGCAGCTTAACCCGGATCCGCGAGGTCTATGGCTACACCTTC; cdr3_aa: CASSLTRIREVYGYTF; v_call: TRBV7-6; d_call: -; j_call: TRBJ1-2; clone_size: -
cdr3_nt: TGCGCCAGCAGCTTGGTGTCTAGCGGGAAGTTGGACTCTGGGGCCAACGTCCTGACTTTC; cdr3_aa: CASSLVSSGKLDSGANVLTF; v_call: TRBV5-1; d_call: TRBD2; j_call: TRBJ2-6; clone_size: -
cdr3_nt: TGTGCCAGCAGCCCGTTTCTAGCGCTCTCCTACAATGAGCAGTTCTTC; cdr3_aa: CASSPFLALSYNEQFF; v_call: TRBV7-8; d_call: -; j_call: TRBJ2-1; clone_size: -
cdr3_nt: TGTGCCAGCAGTGAAGCTCCGAATTCACCCCTCCACTTT; cdr3_aa: CASSEAPNSPLHF; v_call: TRBV6-1; d_call: -; j_call: TRBJ1-6; clone_size: -
cdr3_nt: TGTGCCAGCAGCGAAGCGGGGGGGGACGAGCAGTTCTTC; cdr3_aa: CASSEAGGDEQFF; v_call: TRBV5-4; d_call: TRBD2; j_call: TRBJ2-1; clone_size: once
cdr3_nt: TGTGCCAGCAGCTTAGCGGTTAGGAACACCGAGCAGTACTTC; cdr3_aa: CASSLAVRNTEQYF; v_call: TRBV7-2; d_call: -; j_call: TRBJ2-7; clone_size: -
cdr3_nt: TGTGCCAGCAGTGTTGGGACGCTAGGAAGGGGCAAAAACATTCAGTACTTC; cdr3_aa: CASSVGTLGRGKNIQYF; v_call: TRBV6-1; d_call: -; j_call: TRBJ2-4; clone_size: -
cdr3_nt: TGTGCCAGCAGGAGGGGGAGCTCCTACGAGCAGTACTTC; cdr3_aa: CASRRGSSYEQYF; v_call: TRBV6-1; d_call: -; j_call: TRBJ2-7; clone_size: -
cdr3_nt: TGTGCCAGCAGTTACGACAGGATCAGGTCCTACGAGCAGTACTTC; cdr3_aa: CASSYDRIRSYEQYF; v_call: TRBV6-6; d_call: -; j_call: TRBJ2-7; clone_size: -
cdr3_nt: TGTGCCAGCTCACCAAGACAGGGTTCCTATGGCTACACCTTC; cdr3_aa: CASSPRQGSYGYTF; v_call: TRBV18; d_call: TRBD1; j_call: TRBJ1-2; clone_size: -
cdr3_nt: TGTGCCAGTAGGCCCTCCCCGGGAAAAGAAAACATTCAGTACTTC; cdr3_aa: CASRPSPGKENIQYF; v_call: TRBV19; d_call: -; j_call: TRBJ2-4; clone_size: -
cdr3_nt: TGTGCCAGCGGTAGACTAGTTGGGAATGAGCAGTTCTTC; cdr3_aa: CASGRLVGNEQFF; v_call: TRBV6-1; d_call: -; j_call: TRBJ2-1; clone_size: once
cdr3_nt: TGTGCCAGCAGTCCTATTAGACTGAACTCCTACGAGCAGTACTTC; cdr3_aa: CASSPIRLNSYEQYF; v_call: TRBV5-6; d_call: -; j_call: TRBJ2-7; clone_size: -
cdr3_nt: TGTGCCAGCAGTTACTCGAACACCCCGTACCAAGAGACCCAGTACTTC; cdr3_aa: CASSYSNTPYQETQYF; v_call: TRBV6-5; d_call: -; j_call: TRBJ2-5; clone_size: -
cdr3_nt: TGTGCCAGTAGTCCGGACAGGGCAACCCAAGAGACCCAGTACTTC; cdr3_aa: CASSPDRATQETQYF; v_call: TRBV19; d_call: TRBD1; j_call: TRBJ2-5; clone_size: -
cdr3_nt: TGTGCCAGCAGCGTAGGTTCGGACAGGGAGACTGAAGCTTTCTTT; cdr3_aa: CASSVGSDRETEAFF; v_call: TRBV9; d_call: TRBD1; j_call: TRBJ1-1; clone_size: -
cdr3_nt: TGTGCCAGTAGTCCGGCCAGCGGGGGGACGGGGGATACGCAGTATTTT; cdr3_aa: CASSPASGGTGDTQYF; v_call: TRBV19; d_call: TRBD2; j_call: TRBJ2-3; clone_size: -
cdr3_nt: TGCGCCAGCAGCCAAGGCCCGTCTATCGCCTCTGGGGCCAACGTCCTGACTTTC; cdr3_aa: CASSQGPSIASGANVLTF; v_call: TRBV4-1; d_call: -; j_call: TRBJ2-6; clone_size: -
cdr3_nt: TGTGCCAGCAGTACATTGTACTCGGGTGAGCAGTTCTTC; cdr3_aa: CASSTLYSGEQFF; v_call: TRBV6-4; d_call: -; j_call: TRBJ2-1; clone_size: -